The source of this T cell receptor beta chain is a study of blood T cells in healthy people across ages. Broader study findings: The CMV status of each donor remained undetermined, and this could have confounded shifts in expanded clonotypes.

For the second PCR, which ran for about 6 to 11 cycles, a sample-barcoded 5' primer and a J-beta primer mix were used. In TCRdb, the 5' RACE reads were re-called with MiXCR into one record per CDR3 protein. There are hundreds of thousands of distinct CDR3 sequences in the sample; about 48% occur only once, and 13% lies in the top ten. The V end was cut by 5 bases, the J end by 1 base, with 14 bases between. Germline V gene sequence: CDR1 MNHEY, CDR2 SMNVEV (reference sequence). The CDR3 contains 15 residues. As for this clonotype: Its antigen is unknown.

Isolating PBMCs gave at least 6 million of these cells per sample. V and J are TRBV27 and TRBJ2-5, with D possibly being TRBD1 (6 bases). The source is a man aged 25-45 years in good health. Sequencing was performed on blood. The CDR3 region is CASSPLQGAQETQYF. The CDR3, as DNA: TGTGCCAGCAGTCCGCTACAGGGAGCCCAAGAGACCCAGTACTTC.